These 26 T cell receptor beta chains were all obtained from the same sample, sequenced in a study of OX40 agonist ivuxolimab in advanced cancers. TCRdb keeps only in-frame clones here, not all; method: immunoSEQ multiplex PCR. In the table there are 55,000 to 90,000 clones, roughly 80% of which are singletons. The sequencing used CD4+ or CD8+ T cells sorted from blood, collected in a trial of the OX40 agonist ivuxolimab. The receptors stem from an adult with an advanced solid tumor such as melanoma, head and neck, liver or kidney cancer.

The chain is built from TRBV27 and TRBJ2-1; the match to TRBD2 covers 8 bases. CDR1 MNHEY and CDR2 SMNVEV come from the germline V gene (reference sequence). With 5 bases clipped from V and 7 bases from J, the junction kept 16 bases outside the gene matches. The CDR3 has 17 residues. In DNA form, the CDR3 reads TGTGCCAGCAGTCCCGGCCCGACGGGACTAGGGCTTAATGAGCAGTTCTTC. Translated, it gives CASSPGPTGLGLNEQFF.

The chain combines TRBV28 with TRBJ1-5, with 7 bases identical to TRBD1. CDR1 is MDHEN, CDR2 SYDVKM, per germline. Trimming took 5 bases from V and 2 from J; bases not matched to a gene: 15. The CDR3 has 18 residues. CDR3 DNA sequence: TGTGCCAGCAGTATCAAACCCCCCTTCACAGGGGGCAATCAGCCCCAGCATTTT. This translates into CASSIKPPFTGGNQPQHF.

V gene TRBV28 combines with J gene TRBJ2-5, with TRBD2 identical over 8 bases. V was clipped by 6 bases and J by 5 bases; unmatched bases: 23. Germline CDR1 is MDHEN and CDR2 is SYDVKM. The CDR3 extends over 19 amino acids. CDR3 sequence: CASSTLLSLGRGVEETQYF. The CDR3 DNA reads as TGTGCCAGCAGCACCCTTCTTTCCCTGGGGCGGGGGGTGGAGGAGACCCAGTACTTC.

The chain links TRBV28 to TRBJ2-5; D gene uncertain. The CDR3 sequence is 10 residues long. Trimming took 6 bases from V and 5 from J, leaving 4 bases between them. Germline V gene lookup returns CDR1 MDHEN and CDR2 SYDVKM. CDR3 residues: CASSGETQYF. The CDR3 DNA reads TGTGCCAGCAGCGGTGAGACCCAGTACTTC.

The sample holds one count of this clone. The gene calls are TRBV7-2 and TRBJ1-3, with D hard to call. Germline V lookup: CDR1 SGHTA, CDR2 FQGNSA. Trimming cost V 0 bases and J 9 bases, with 9 bases left between them. The CDR3 loop spans 13 amino acids. The CDR3 DNA follows: TGTGCCAGCAGCTTAGCGGGAGGGAGCACCATATATTTT. Amino acid sequence: CASSLAGGSTIYF.

The CDR3 protein is CASSPTGTWQETQYF. CDR3 coding DNA: TGTGCCAGCAGTCCGACAGGGACTTGGCAAGAGACCCAGTACTTC. The V call is TRBV2, the J call TRBJ2-5; TRBD1 might be the D (7 bases). This CDR3 spans 15 amino acids. Germline-derived CDR1 and CDR2 are SNHLY and FYNNEI. Deletions cut 5 bases from V and 2 bases from J, with 15 bases between.

This chain joins TRBV2 and TRBJ2-6, with 8 positions matching TRBD1. This CDR3 is built from 18 residues. V gave up 7 bases and J gave up 0 bases; unmatched junction bases: 11. CDR1 is SNHLY, CDR2 FYNNEI, per germline. This CDR3 reads CASNFRDRLTSGANVLTF. CDR3 in DNA: TGTGCCAGCAACTTCCGGGACAGGCTTACCTCTGGGGCCAACGTCCTGACTTTC.

The genes are TRBV29-1 and TRBJ1-2; TRBD1 aligns across 9 bases. The germline gives CDR1 SQVTM, CDR2 ANQGSEA. The CDR3 has 13 amino acids. With 6 bases clipped from V and 4 bases from J, the junction kept 6 bases outside the gene matches. In DNA form, the CDR3 reads TGCAGCGTCTCCGGGACAGGGAGCTATGGCTACACCTTC. It encodes CSVSGTGSYGYTF.

The chain links TRBV5-6 to TRBJ1-6; TRBD1 matches at 9 bases. The CDR3 length is 16 residues. With 3 bases clipped from V and 9 bases from J, the junction kept 10 bases outside the gene matches. Germline CDR1 is SGHDT and CDR2 is YYEEEE. The CDR3 here is CASSSHSGQGVSPLHF. Here the CDR3 DNA reads TGTGCCAGCAGCTCCCATTCGGGACAGGGTGTTTCACCCCTCCACTTT.

The chain joins TRBV4-2 to TRBJ2-7, with a tentative D call TRBD1 (5 bases). The CDR3 extends over 13 amino acids. CDR1 is LGHNA and CDR2 is YNFKEQ in the germline V gene. V was cut by 5 bases and J by 2 bases, with 10 bases left in between. In DNA, the CDR3 is TGTGCCAGCAGCTTAGGCAGGGCCTACGAGCAGTACTTC. Its translation: CASSLGRAYEQYF.

J is TRBJ2-7 and V is TRBV7-2; D unresolved. V was cut by 5 bases and J by 6 bases, with 8 bases left in between. The CDR3 is 11 residues long. CDR1 SGHTA and CDR2 FQGNSA come from the germline V gene. The CDR3 loop reads CASSQWGEQYF. In DNA, the CDR3 is TGTGCCAGCAGCCAGTGGGGCGAGCAGTACTTC.

The V and J genes are TRBV6-5 and TRBJ1-1; D remains unclear. The CDR3 contains 12 residues. Trimming stripped 5 bases from V and 2 bases from J, with 6 bases between. Germline loops: CDR1 MNHEY, CDR2 SVGAGI. Here the CDR3 reads CASSHQNTEAFF. The CDR3 region has the DNA TGTGCCAGCAGTCACCAAAACACTGAAGCTTTCTTT.

V is TRBV2 and J is TRBJ1-6; TRBD1 aligns across 9 bases. Germline V gives CDR1 SNHLY, CDR2 FYNNEI. This CDR3 comprises 14 residues. After removal of 4 bases from V and 7 bases from J, the junction contained 2 bases not matched to a gene. CDR3 DNA: TGTGCCAGCAGTGGGACAGGGGAAAATTCACCCCTCCACTTT. Translation: CASSGTGENSPLHF.

This rearrangement joins TRBV2 to TRBJ1-1, with D possibly being TRBD1 (6 bases). The ends were cut back, 2 bases at V and 11 bases at J, with 12 bases in the middle. Germline CDR1 and CDR2: SNHLY and FYNNEI. CDR3 length equals 12 residues. CDR3 sequence: CASSENRAGAFF. In nucleotides, the CDR3 is TGTGCCAGCAGTGAAAACAGGGCTGGGGCTTTCTTT.

The chain couples TRBV11-2 to TRBJ2-5; D not resolved. Germline assignment: CDR1 SGHAT and CDR2 FQNNGV. The CDR3 runs 13 residues. V was cut by 0 bases and J by 11 bases, with 13 bases left in between. DNA for the CDR3: TGTGCCAGCAGCTTAGATAGACGCCGAGAGCAGTACTTC. It encodes CASSLDRRREQYF.

This sequence joins TRBV5-1 and TRBJ1-5; unclear D gene. The CDR3 is made up of 14 amino acids. Germline values: CDR1 SGHRS, CDR2 YFSETQ. Between the trimmed V and J ends, which lost 0 bases and 3 bases, there was a span of 7 bases. The CDR3 DNA follows: TGCGCCAGCAGCTTGGCCGGGCCCAATCAGCCCCAGCATTTT. Protein sequence: CASSLAGPNQPQHF.

This rearrangement joins TRBV5-8 to TRBJ2-3, with D possibly TRBD2 on 6 matching bases. Germline V gene data show CDR1 as SGHTS and CDR2 as YDEGEE. Trimming pared 3 bases from V and 3 bases from J, leaving 11 bases between. The CDR3 spans 14 residues. For the CDR3, the DNA is TGTGCCAGCAGCTCGCATGGGGGGACAGATACGCAGTATTTT. This translates into CASSSHGGTDTQYF.

This clone has a handful of counts. The CDR3 protein is CASSGQQGSDTQYF. The CDR3, as DNA: TGTGCCAGCAGTGGCCAACAGGGTTCAGATACGCAGTATTTT. The chain has TRBV25-1 and TRBJ2-3; TRBD1 is a possible D gene (6 bases). The CDR3 is 14 amino acids. V was trimmed by 4 bases and J by 4 bases, leaving 12 bases between them. Germline CDR1 is MGHDK and CDR2 is SYGVNS.

This chain uses TRBV7-2 with TRBJ2-7, with no clear D. This CDR3 comprises 12 residues. Germline-derived CDR1 and CDR2 are SGHTA and FQGNSA. Between the trimmed V and J ends, which lost 6 bases and 5 bases, there was a span of 11 bases. This CDR3 reads CASRKSLDEQYF. The DNA for the CDR3 is TGTGCCAGCAGAAAATCCCTCGACGAGCAGTACTTC.

Relative to its sample, this clone is medium-sized. V and J are TRBV15 and TRBJ1-5, with a tentative D call TRBD1 (6 bases). V lost 3 bases to trimming and J lost 6 bases, with 12 bases between them. CDR1 and CDR2 (germline): LNHNV, YYDKDF (reference sequence). CDR3 size: 14 residues. CDR3 in amino acids: CATSSQQGFQPQHF. The CDR3 region has the DNA TGTGCCACCAGCAGCCAACAGGGATTTCAGCCCCAGCATTTT.

This clone was recorded once. The chain uses TRBV7-2 and TRBJ1-6; possible D gene TRBD1, 6 bases. The CDR3 extends over 15 amino acids. The V end was cut by 5 bases, the J end by 9 bases, with 17 bases between. Germline assignment: CDR1 SGHTA and CDR2 FQGNSA. The CDR3 here is CASSGGPGGSSPLHF. Written as DNA, the CDR3 is TGTGCCAGCAGCGGGGGGCCAGGAGGGAGTTCACCCCTCCACTTT.

The chain has TRBV19 and TRBJ2-6; maybe TRBD2 (5 bases). The germline gives CDR1 LNHDA, CDR2 SQIVND (reference sequence). The CDR3 has 14 amino acids. Trimming shortened V by 4 bases and J by 1 base, and 5 bases separated the two germline ends. CDR3 nucleotides: TGTGCCAGTAGTAGAGGGTCTGGGGCCAACGTCCTGACTTTC. This translates into CASSRGSGANVLTF.

The rearrangement joins TRBV10-1 to TRBJ2-1, with D uncertain. Trimming removed 0 bases at V and 7 bases at J, with 10 bases between. CDR3 size: 14 residues. Germline V lookup: CDR1 WNHNN, CDR2 SYGVQD (reference sequence). The CDR3 loop is CASSESGSGNEQFF. In DNA, the CDR3 is TGCGCCAGCAGTGAGTCGGGATCCGGGAATGAGCAGTTCTTC.

The J gene is TRBJ2-3, the V gene TRBV27, with TRBD2 matching 7 bases. The CDR3 loop spans 15 amino acids. Germline lookup yields CDR1 MNHEY and CDR2 SMNVEV (reference sequence). The ends lost 4 bases at V and 4 bases at J; junction bases unmatched: 8. For the CDR3, the DNA is TGTGCCAGCAGTTCGGCTAGCGGCCGGTCAGATACGCAGTATTTT. Translated, it gives CASSSASGRSDTQYF.

This chain connects TRBV19 to TRBJ2-5, with D tentatively TRBD1 (6 bases). V lost 10 bases to trimming and J lost 4 bases, with 16 bases between them. CDR1 is LNHDA and CDR2 is SQIVND in the germline V gene (reference sequence). The CDR3 covers 13 residues. In nucleotides, the CDR3 is TGTGCCACTACAATAGGGGGTCGAGAGACCCAGTACTTC. Amino acids: CATTIGGRETQYF.

The CDR3 here is CASSLAASGGRYEQYF. In DNA form, the CDR3 reads TGTGCCAGCAGCTTGGCGGCTAGCGGGGGCCGTTACGAGCAGTACTTC. V and J are TRBV5-4 and TRBJ2-7; 10 positions agree with TRBD2. J was trimmed by 4 bases and V by 0 bases; bases with no gene match: 7. The CDR3 runs to 16 residues. Germline CDR1 is SGHNT and CDR2 is YYREEE (reference sequence).